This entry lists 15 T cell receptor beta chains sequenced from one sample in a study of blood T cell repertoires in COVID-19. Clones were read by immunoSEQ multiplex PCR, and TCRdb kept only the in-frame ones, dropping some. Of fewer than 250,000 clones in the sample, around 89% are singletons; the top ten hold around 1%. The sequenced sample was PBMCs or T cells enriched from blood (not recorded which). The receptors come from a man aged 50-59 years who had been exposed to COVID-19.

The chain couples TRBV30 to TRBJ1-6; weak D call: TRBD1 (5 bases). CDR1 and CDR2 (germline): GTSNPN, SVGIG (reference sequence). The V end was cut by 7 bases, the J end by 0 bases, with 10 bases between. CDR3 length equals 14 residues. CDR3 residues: CASAGGSYNSPLHF. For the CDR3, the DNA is TGTGCCTCGGCCGGGGGCTCCTATAATTCACCCCTCCACTTT.

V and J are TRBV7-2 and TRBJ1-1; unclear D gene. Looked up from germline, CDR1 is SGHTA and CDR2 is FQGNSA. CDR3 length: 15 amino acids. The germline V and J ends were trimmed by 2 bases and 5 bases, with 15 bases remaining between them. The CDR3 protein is CASSLPQGGLTEAFF. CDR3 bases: TGTGCCAGCAGCTTACCGCAAGGAGGGTTGACTGAAGCTTTCTTT.

The CDR3 region has the DNA TGTGCCAGCTCACCGACGGGGTATGATTATGGCTACACCTTC. Its translation: CASSPTGYDYGYTF. The chain uses TRBV18 and TRBJ1-2; D call uncertain. Deletions cut 3 bases from V and 5 bases from J, with 13 bases between. Germline V gene lookup returns CDR1 KGHSH and CDR2 LQKENI. CDR3 length: 14 amino acids.

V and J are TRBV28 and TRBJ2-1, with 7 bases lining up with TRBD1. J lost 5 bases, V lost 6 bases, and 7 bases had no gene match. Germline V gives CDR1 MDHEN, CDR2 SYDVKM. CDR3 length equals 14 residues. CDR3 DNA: TGTGCCAGCAGAGTCGACAGGGACCACAATGAGCAGTTCTTC. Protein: CASRVDRDHNEQFF. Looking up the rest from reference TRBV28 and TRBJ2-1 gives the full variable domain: DVKVTQSSRYLVKRTGEKVFLECVQDMDHENMFWYRQDPGLGLRLIYFSYDVKMKEKGDIPEGYSVSREKKERFSLILESASTNQTSMYLCASRVDRDHNEQFFGPGTRLTVL.

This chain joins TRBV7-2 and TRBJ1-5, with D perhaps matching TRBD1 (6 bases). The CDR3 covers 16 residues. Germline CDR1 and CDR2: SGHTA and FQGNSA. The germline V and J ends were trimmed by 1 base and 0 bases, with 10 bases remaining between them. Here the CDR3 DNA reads TGTGCCAGCAGCTTAGGGGGGGGCATTAGCAATCAGCCCCAGCATTTT. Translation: CASSLGGGISNQPQHF.

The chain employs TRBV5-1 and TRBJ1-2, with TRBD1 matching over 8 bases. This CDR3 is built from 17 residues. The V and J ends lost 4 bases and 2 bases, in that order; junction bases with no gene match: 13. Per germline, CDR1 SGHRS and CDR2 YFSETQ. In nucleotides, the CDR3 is TGCGCCAGCAGCCTAGGACAGGGATGGTCCTCCAACTATGGCTACACCTTC. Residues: CASSLGQGWSSNYGYTF.

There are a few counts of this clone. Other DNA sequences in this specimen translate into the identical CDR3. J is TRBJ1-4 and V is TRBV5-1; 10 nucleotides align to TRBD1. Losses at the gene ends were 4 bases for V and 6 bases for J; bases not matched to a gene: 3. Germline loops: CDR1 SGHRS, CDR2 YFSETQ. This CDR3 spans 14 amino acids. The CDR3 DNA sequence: TGCGCCAGCAGCCGCGACAGGGGGCATGAAAAACTGTTTTTT. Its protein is CASSRDRGHEKLFF. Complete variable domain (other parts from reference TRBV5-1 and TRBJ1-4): KAGVTQTPRYLIKTRGQQVTLSCSPISGHRSVSWYQQTPGQGLQFLFEYFSETQRNKGNFPGRFSGRQFSNSRSEMNVSTLELGDSALYLCASSRDRGHEKLFFGSGTQLSVL.

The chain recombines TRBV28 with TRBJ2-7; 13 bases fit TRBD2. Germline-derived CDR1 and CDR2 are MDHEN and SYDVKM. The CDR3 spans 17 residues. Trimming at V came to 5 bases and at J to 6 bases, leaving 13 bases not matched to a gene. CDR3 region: CASSPPHGLAGAGEQYV. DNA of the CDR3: TGTGCCAGCAGTCCGCCCCACGGACTAGCGGGAGCTGGCGAGCAGTACGTC.

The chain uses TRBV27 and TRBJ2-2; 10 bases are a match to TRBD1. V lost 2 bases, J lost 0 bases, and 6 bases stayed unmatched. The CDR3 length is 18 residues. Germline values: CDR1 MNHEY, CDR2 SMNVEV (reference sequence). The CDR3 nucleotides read TGTGCCAGCAGTTTACCCGGGACAGGGGCGCCGAACACCGGGGAGCTGTTTTTT. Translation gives CASSLPGTGAPNTGELFF.

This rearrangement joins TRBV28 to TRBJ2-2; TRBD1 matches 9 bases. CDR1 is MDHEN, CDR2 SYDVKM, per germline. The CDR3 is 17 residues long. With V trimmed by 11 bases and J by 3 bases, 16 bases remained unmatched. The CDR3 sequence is CAGEPGRTGDHTGELFF. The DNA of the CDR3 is TGTGCCGGGGAGCCAGGAAGGACAGGGGATCACACCGGGGAGCTGTTTTTT.

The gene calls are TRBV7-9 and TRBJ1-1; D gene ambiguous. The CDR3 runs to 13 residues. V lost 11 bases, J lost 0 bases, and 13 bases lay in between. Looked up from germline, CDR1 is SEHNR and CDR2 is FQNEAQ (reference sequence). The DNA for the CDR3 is TGTGCCGGCCGAACACAGTTGAACACTGAAGCTTTCTTT. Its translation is CAGRTQLNTEAFF.

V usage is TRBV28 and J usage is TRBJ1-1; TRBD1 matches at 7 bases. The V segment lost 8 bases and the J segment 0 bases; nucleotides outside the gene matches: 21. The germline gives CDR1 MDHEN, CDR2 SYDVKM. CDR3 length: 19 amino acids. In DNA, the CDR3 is TGTGCCAGCCGCTCCGTGACAGGGCCGCACTCAACAATGAACACTGAAGCTTTCTTT. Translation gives CASRSVTGPHSTMNTEAFF.

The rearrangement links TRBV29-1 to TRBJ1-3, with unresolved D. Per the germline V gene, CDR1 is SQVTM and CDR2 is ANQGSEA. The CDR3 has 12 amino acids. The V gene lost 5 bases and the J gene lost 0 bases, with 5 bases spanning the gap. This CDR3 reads CSVRVSGNTIYF. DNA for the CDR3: TGCAGCGTTCGGGTCTCTGGAAACACCATATATTTT. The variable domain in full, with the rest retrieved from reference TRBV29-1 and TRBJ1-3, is SAVISQKPSRDICQRGTSLTIQCQVDSQVTMMFWYRQQPGQSLTLIATANQGSEATYESGFVIDKFPISRPNLTFSTLTVSNMSPEDSSIYLCSVRVSGNTIYFGEGSWLTVV.

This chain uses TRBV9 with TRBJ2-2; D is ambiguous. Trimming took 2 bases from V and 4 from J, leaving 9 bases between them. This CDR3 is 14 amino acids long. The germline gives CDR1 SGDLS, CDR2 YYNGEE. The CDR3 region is CASSVQVATGELFF. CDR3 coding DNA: TGTGCCAGCAGCGTCCAAGTAGCCACCGGGGAGCTGTTTTTT. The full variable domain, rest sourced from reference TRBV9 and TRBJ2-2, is DSGVTQTPKHLITATGQRVTLRCSPRSGDLSVYWYQQSLDQGLQFLIQYYNGEERAKGNILERFSAQQFPDLHSELNLSSLELGDSALYFCASSVQVATGELFFGEGSRLTVL.

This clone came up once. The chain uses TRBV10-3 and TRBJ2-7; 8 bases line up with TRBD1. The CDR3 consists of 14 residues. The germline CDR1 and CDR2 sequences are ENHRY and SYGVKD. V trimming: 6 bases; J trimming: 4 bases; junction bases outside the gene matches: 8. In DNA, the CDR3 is TGTGCCATCAGGAGGACAGGGCTTATGTACGAGCAGTACTTC. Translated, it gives CAIRRTGLMYEQYF.